This T cell receptor (beta chain) was documented in a study of naive and memory T cell subsets. An oligonucleotide containing a UMI was ligated to the 3' end of TCR cDNA. Amplification of ligated cDNA took four PCR rounds with SP2 and nested alpha and beta constant primers. MiXCR was run by TCRdb on the 5' RACE reads, yielding one entry per CDR3 protein. This table has around 56,000 distinct CDR3 sequences, roughly 7.5% appearing once. The receptor comes from a female donor in good health.

As DNA, the CDR3 is TGTGCCAGCGGTACCCCCCACGGGGACACAGATACGCAGTATTTT. This encodes CASGTPHGDTDTQYF. This chain connects TRBV27 to TRBJ2-3; D may be TRBD2 (5 bases). With 8 bases removed from V and 2 bases from J, the gap between germline ends came to 17 bases. The CDR3 is made up of 15 amino acids. CDR1 and CDR2 from the germline V gene are MNHEY and SMNVEV (reference sequence).